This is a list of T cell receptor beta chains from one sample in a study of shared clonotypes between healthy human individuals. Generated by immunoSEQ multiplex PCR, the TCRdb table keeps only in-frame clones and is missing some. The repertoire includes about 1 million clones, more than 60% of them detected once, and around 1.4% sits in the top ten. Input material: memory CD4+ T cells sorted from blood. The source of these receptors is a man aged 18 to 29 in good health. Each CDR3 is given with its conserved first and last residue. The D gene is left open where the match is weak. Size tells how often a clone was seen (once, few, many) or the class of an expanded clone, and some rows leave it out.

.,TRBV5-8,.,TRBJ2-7,CASSQLNYEQYF,TGTGCCAGCAGCCAATTAAACTACGAGCAGTACTTC
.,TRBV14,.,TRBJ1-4,CASSQGGLYRGKLFF,TGTGCCAGCAGCCAAGGGGGCCTTTACCGAGGGAAACTGTTTTTT
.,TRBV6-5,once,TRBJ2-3,CASSYGRADTQYF,TGTGCCAGCAGTTACGGACGGGCGGATACGCAGTATTTT
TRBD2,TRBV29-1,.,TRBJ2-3,CSVLRRGAGTDTQYF,TGCAGCGTCCTTAGGCGGGGGGCAGGCACAGATACGCAGTATTTT
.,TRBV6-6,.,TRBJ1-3,CASSPTGPGNTIYF,TGTGCCAGCAGCCCAACGGGGCCTGGAAACACCATATATTTT
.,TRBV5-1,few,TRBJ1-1,CASSLSTLNTEAFF,TGCGCCAGCAGCTTGAGCACCTTGAACACTGAAGCTTTCTTT
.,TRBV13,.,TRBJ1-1,CASSLGDRTTEAFF,TGTGCCAGCAGCTTAGGGGACCGGACCACTGAAGCTTTCTTT
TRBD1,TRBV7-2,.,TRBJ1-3,CASSVLTGVGNTIYF,TGTGCCAGCAGCGTACTGACAGGGGTCGGAAACACCATATATTTT
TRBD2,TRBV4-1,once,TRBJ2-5,CASSQEGRLAGGETQYF,TGCGCCAGCAGCCAAGAGGGCAGACTAGCGGGAGGAGAGACCCAGTACTTC
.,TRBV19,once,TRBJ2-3,CASSRWGSGSTDTQYF,TGTGCCAGTTCACGGTGGGGGAGCGGAAGCACAGATACGCAGTATTTT
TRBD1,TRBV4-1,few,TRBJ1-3,CASSHMGQRNTIYF,TGCGCCAGCAGCCATATGGGACAGAGAAACACCATATATTTT
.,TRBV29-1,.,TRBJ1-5,CITTNSDRPSYSNQPQHF,TGCATCACAACAAACTCGGACAGACCTTCCTATAGCAATCAGCCCCAGCATTTT
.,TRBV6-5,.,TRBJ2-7,CASSYSGRQYF,TGTGCCAGCAGTTACTCGGGAAGGCAGTACTTC
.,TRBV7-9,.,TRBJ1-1,CASSLDETGNTEAFF,TGTGCCAGCAGCTTAGATGAGACAGGGAACACTGAAGCTTTCTTT
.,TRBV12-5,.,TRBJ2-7,CASGLVKKGFLWSYEQYF,TGTGCTAGTGGTTTGGTAAAAAAGGGATTCCTGTGGTCCTACGAGCAGTACTTC
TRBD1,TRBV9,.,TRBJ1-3,CASSGPRQGGSGNTIYF,TGTGCCAGCAGCGGACCCCGACAGGGTGGCTCTGGAAACACCATATATTTT
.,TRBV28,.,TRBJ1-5,CASNAREGNQPQHF,TGTGCCAGCAACGCCAGGGAAGGCAATCAGCCCCAGCATTTT
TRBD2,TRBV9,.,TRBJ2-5,CASSVAGSGGYQETQYF,TGTGCCAGCAGCGTAGCCGGGAGCGGGGGGTACCAAGAGACCCAGTACTTC
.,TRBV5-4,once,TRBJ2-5,CASSLRSQETQYF,TGTGCCAGCAGCTTGCGTAGCCAAGAGACCCAGTACTTC